This TCR beta chain emerged from a study of blood T cell repertoires in COVID-19. Study at large: PBMCs, B-cell-depleted T cells, or T cells were the source of the cDNA or gDNA that made up the material.

TCRdb keeps only in-frame clones here, not all; method: immunoSEQ multiplex PCR. The data show 70,000 or so clones, with less than 90% seen just once and about 13% held by the top ten. Trimming removed 6 bases at V and 3 bases at J, with 9 bases between. CDR1 is ENHRY and CDR2 is SYGVKD in the germline V gene. The CDR3 has 13 amino acids. Followed longitudinally, the Seattle patients had been enrolled during active infection. The sequenced sample was peripheral blood. The V and J genes are TRBV10-3 and TRBJ1-5; a possible D gene is TRBD1 (6 bases). The sequence derives from a man aged 50-60 years with COVID-19, enrolled during active disease. The CDR3 protein is CAIRGGLNQPQHF. CDR3 in DNA: TGTGCCATCAGGGGGGGGCTCAATCAGCCCCAGCATTTT.